This entry lists 5 T cell receptor beta chains sequenced from one sample in a study of spatial heterogeneity in lung cancer. TCRdb processed the 5' RACE reads anew with MiXCR; each CDR3 protein has one entry. The sample contains approximately 52,000 distinct CDR3 sequences, roughly 5.2% of which appear only once. Noted time point: sample taken at primary tumor resection. Whole RNA came from tumor, nontumor lung or frozen PBMC and was sequenced without being sorted. The sample was PBMCs, taken at surgery. The receptors shown here come from a male donor with early-stage non-small cell lung cancer.

This clonotype occurred many times. The chain recombines TRBV7-2 with TRBJ2-1; TRBD2 aligns across 8 bases. The germline gives CDR1 SGHTA, CDR2 FQGNSA. This CDR3 has 14 amino acids. With 5 bases clipped from V and 3 bases from J, the junction kept 3 bases outside the gene matches. The CDR3 reads CASSPGGYYNEQFF. CDR3 sequence (DNA): TGTGCCAGCAGCCCGGGAGGGTACTACAATGAGCAGTTCTTC.

This clonotype was counted only a few times. The rearrangement uses TRBV7-9 and TRBJ1-5; unclear D gene. Germline V gene lookup returns CDR1 SEHNR and CDR2 FQNEAQ (reference sequence). The CDR3 is made up of 12 amino acids. Trimming pared 4 bases from V and 4 bases from J, leaving 5 bases between. CDR3 DNA sequence: TGTGCCAGCAGCTCGGGGAATCAGCCCCAGCATTTT. It encodes CASSSGNQPQHF.

This clonotype occurred many times. CDR3 DNA: TGTGCCATCAGTGAGCTAACAGCGGGGGAAGAGACCCAGTACTTC. Its translation: CAISELTAGEETQYF. The genes are TRBV10-3 and TRBJ2-5; TRBD2 matches at 8 bases. The J segment lost 3 bases and the V segment lost 2 bases, leaving 5 bases of the junction unmatched. The CDR3 is made up of 15 amino acids. Germline lookup yields CDR1 ENHRY and CDR2 SYGVKD.

This clonotype has ten or more counts. The chain uses TRBV4-2 and TRBJ2-7; D is undetermined. The CDR3 runs to 15 residues. The V and J ends lost 0 bases and 2 bases respectively, with 11 bases between them. In germline, CDR1 is LGHNA, CDR2 YNFKEQ. The DNA of the CDR3 is TGTGCCAGCAGCCAAGACCCGGTGAGCCCCTACGAGCAGTACTTC. Its protein product is CASSQDPVSPYEQYF.

The table lists this clonotype with many counts. This chain joins TRBV11-1 and TRBJ2-2; D unresolved. The germline V gene has CDR1 SGHAT and CDR2 FQDESV (reference sequence). Between the trimmed V and J ends, which lost 1 base and 5 bases, there was a span of 5 bases. The CDR3 is 13 amino acids. The CDR3 bases are TGTGCCAGCAGCTTAGAAGGTACCGGGGAGCTGTTTTTT. Its protein product is CASSLEGTGELFF.